The present T cell receptor (beta chain) was sequenced within a study of blood T cell repertoires in COVID-19. Clones were read by immunoSEQ multiplex PCR, and TCRdb kept only the in-frame ones, dropping some. The data show about 120,000 clones, roughly 84% seen once. Trimming stripped 6 bases from V and 0 bases from J, with 12 bases between. Looked up from germline, CDR1 is MNHEY and CDR2 is SVGAGI. This CDR3 contains 15 residues. The TCR sequence derives from a woman aged 25 to 39 who had recovered from COVID-19. The chain employs TRBV6-5 and TRBJ1-5; no clear D gene. Sequenced input: PBMCs or T cells enriched from blood (not recorded which). CDR3: CASRIQPYSNQPQHF. CDR3 nucleotide sequence: TGTGCCAGCAGGATACAGCCGTATAGCAATCAGCCCCAGCATTTT.